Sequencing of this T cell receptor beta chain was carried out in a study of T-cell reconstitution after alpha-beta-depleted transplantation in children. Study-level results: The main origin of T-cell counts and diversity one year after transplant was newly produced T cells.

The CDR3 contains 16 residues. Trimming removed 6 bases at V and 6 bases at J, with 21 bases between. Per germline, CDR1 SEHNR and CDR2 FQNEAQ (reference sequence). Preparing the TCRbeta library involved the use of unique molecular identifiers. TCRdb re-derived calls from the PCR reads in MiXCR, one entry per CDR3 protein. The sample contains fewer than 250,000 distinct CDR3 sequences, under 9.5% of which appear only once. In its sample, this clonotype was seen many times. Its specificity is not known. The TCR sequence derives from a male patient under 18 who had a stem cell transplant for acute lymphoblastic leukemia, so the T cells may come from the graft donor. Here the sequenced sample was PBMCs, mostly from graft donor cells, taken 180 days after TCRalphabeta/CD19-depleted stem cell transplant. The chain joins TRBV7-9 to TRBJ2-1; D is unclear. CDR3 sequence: CASSRETLPAFNEQFF. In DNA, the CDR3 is TGTGCCAGCAGTCGAGAGACGCTGCCGGCCTTCAATGAGCAGTTCTTC. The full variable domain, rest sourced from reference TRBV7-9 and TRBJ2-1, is DTGVSQNPRHKITKRGQNVTFRCDPISEHNRLYWYRQTLGQGPEFLTYFQNEAQLEKSRLLSDRFSAERPKGSFSTLEIQRTEQGDSAMYLCASSRETLPAFNEQFFGPGTRLTVL.